The clone carrying this T cell receptor beta chain was picked up a small number of times. These data are taken from a study of blood T cells in healthy people across ages. Sample-barcoded 5' priming and a J-beta primer mix drove a second PCR of roughly 6 to 12 cycles. Each TCR beta cDNA got a 12-nucleotide random molecular identifier. A single record per CDR3 protein comes from TCRdb applying MiXCR to the 5' RACE reads. The sample shows 1.5 million to 1.8 million distinct CDR3 sequences, approximately 39% of them seen only once. The draw of peripheral blood yielded 8.5 to 10 milliliters from each donor. V gave up 4 bases and J gave up 3 bases; unmatched junction bases: 13. Germline CDR1 and CDR2: LGHDT and YNNKEL (reference sequence). The CDR3 totals 17 residues.

The V call is TRBV3-1, the J call TRBJ2-7, with 9 bases aligning to TRBD1. The sample was blood. This sequence was found in a woman aged 18 to 35 in good health. The chain's CDR3 is CASSPPGQGIVSYEQYF. DNA for the CDR3: TGTGCCAGCAGCCCTCCGGGACAGGGAATTGTTAGCTACGAGCAGTACTTC.